Sequencing of this T cell receptor beta chain was carried out in a study of T cell changes during pregnancy in multiple sclerosis. CDR1 is LGHNA and CDR2 is YSLEER in the germline V gene. After removal of 0 bases from V and 4 bases from J, the junction contained 11 bases not matched to a gene. This CDR3 is 19 amino acids long. Libraries were prepared by immunoSEQ multiplex PCR; TCRdb keeps only in-frame clonotypes and omits some of them. Here the sample spans some 38,000 clones, about nine tenths being singletons. This clone was recorded once. The sequences come from CD4+ T cells from peripheral blood mononuclear cells, collected in the third trimester of pregnancy. The sequence came from a female donor in good health, enrolled as a control in a pregnancy study. V and J are TRBV4-3 and TRBJ2-3; 12 bases line up with TRBD2. DNA for the CDR3: TGCGCCAGCAGCCAAGATCGGAGACTAGCGGGAGATGAAGCAGATACGCAGTATTTT. Translating it yields CASSQDRRLAGDEADTQYF.